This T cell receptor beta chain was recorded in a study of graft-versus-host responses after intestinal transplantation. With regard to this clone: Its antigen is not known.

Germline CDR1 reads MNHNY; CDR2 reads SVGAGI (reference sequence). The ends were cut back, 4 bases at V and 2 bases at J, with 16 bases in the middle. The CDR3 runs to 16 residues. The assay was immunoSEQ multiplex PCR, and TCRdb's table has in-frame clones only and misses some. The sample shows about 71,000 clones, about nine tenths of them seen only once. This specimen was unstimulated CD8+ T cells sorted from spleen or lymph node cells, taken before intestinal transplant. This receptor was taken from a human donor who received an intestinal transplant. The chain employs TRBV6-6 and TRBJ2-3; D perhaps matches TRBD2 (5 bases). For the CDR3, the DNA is TGTGCCAGCAGTTCATCCGGGATCCACAACACAGATACGCAGTATTTT. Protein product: CASSSSGIHNTDTQYF.